This T cell receptor (beta chain) derives from a study of blood T cell repertoires in COVID-19. Study as a whole: Some COVID-19 samples were acute and others convalescent; all came from the United States, Italy and Spain.

Two consecutive negative NP/OP PCR tests, clearance, or resolved symptoms defined Cohort 3 recovery. The CDR3 spans 13 residues. TCRdb's copy holds only in-frame clones and misses some; the assay was immunoSEQ multiplex PCR. The data contain roughly 180,000 clones, about four fifths of them singletons. This clone is a singleton in its sample. The gene calls are TRBV21-1 and TRBJ2-7; the D call in the table, TRBD2, was not verified against the DNA. TRBV21-1 is a known pseudogene. The receptor's source is a man aged 55 to 70 who had recovered from COVID-19. Sample: PBMCs or T cells enriched from blood (not recorded which). CDR3 in DNA: TGTGCCAGCAGCTCTCGGACTTGGGGCGAGCAGTACTTC. Its translation is CASSSRTWGEQYF.